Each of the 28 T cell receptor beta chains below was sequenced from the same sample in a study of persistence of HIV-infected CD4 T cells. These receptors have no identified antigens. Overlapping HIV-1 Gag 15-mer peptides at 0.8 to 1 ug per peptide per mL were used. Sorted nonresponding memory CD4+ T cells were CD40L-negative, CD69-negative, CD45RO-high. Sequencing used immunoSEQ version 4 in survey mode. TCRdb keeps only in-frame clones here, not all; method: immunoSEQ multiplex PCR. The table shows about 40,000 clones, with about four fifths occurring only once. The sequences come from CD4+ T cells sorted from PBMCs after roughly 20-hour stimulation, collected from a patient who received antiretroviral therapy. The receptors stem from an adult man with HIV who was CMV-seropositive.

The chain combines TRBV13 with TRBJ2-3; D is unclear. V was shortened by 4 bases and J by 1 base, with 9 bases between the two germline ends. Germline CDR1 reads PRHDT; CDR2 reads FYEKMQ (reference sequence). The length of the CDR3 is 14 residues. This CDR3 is CASSSHRGTDTQYF. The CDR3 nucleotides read TGTGCCAGCAGCTCCCACAGAGGCACAGATACGCAGTATTTT.

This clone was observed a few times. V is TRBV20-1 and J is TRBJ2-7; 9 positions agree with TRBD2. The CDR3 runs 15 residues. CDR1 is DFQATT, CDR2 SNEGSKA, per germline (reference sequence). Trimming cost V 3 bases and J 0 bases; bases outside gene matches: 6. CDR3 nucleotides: TGCAGTGCTAGTTCGCTAGCGGGGAGCTCCTACGAGCAGTACTTC. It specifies CSASSLAGSSYEQYF.

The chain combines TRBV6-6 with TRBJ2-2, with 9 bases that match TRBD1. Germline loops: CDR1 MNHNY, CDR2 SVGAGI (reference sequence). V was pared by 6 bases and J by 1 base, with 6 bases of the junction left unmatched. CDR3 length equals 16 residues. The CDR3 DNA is TGTGCCAGCAGAACCCGGGGACAGGGGAACACCGGGGAGCTGTTTTTT. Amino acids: CASRTRGQGNTGELFF.

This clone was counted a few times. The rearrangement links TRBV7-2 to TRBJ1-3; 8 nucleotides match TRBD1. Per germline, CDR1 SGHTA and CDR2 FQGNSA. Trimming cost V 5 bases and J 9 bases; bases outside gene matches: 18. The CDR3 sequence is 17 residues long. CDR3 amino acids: CASSPSQDRVVVGTIYF. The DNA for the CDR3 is TGTGCCAGCAGCCCAAGCCAGGACAGGGTGGTCGTGGGCACCATATATTTT.

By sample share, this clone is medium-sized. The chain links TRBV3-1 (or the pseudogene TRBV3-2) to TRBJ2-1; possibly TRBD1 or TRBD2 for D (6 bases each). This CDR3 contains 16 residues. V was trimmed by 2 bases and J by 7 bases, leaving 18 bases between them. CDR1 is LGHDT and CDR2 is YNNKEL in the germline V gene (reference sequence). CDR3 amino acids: CASSQPRGRDWNEQFF. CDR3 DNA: TGTGCCAGCAGCCAACCTCGGGGGCGTGATTGGAATGAGCAGTTCTTC.

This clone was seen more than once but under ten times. The CDR3 DNA reads as TGTGCCAGCAGCCAAGGGTCGACTTCTGGCTACACCTTC. The encoded protein is CASSQGSTSGYTF. The gene calls are TRBV3-1 (or the pseudogene TRBV3-2) and TRBJ1-2; D gene uncertain. The V end was cut by 1 base, the J end by 7 bases, with 10 bases between. This CDR3 contains 13 residues. CDR1 LGHDT and CDR2 YNNKEL come from the germline V gene (reference sequence).

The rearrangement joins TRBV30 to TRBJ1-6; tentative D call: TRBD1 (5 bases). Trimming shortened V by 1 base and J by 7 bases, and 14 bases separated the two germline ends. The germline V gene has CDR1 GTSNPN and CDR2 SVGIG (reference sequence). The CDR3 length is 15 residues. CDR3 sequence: CAWSGGSSQNSPLHF. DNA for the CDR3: TGTGCCTGGAGTGGGGGCAGCTCCCAAAATTCACCCCTCCACTTT.

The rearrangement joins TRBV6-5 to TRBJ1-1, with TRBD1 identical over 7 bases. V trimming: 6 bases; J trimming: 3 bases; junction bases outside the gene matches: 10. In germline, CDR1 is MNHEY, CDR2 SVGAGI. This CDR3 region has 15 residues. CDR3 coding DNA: TGTGCCAGCAGAACTCCGGGACAGAGACACACTGAAGCTTTCTTT. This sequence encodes CASRTPGQRHTEAFF.

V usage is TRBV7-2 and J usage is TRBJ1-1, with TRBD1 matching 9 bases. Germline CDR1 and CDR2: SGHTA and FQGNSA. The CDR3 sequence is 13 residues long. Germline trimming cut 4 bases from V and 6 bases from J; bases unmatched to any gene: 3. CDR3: CASSSQGAAEAFF. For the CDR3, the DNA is TGTGCCAGCAGCTCACAGGGGGCGGCTGAAGCTTTCTTT.

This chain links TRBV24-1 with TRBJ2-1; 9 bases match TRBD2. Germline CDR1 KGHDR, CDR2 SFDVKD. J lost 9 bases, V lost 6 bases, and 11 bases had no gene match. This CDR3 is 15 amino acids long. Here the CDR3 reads CATSLGVAGVSEQFF. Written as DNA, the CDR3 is TGTGCCACCAGTCTGGGGGTAGCGGGAGTAAGTGAGCAGTTCTTC.

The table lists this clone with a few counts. The CDR3 reads CASSVEAGAGGYTF. In nucleotides, the CDR3 is TGTGCCAGCAGCGTAGAGGCAGGGGCGGGTGGCTACACCTTC. The rearrangement links TRBV9 to TRBJ1-2, with D maybe TRBD1 (6 bases). The CDR3 length is 14 residues. The V end lost 0 bases, the J end lost 7 bases, and 13 bases lay between the germline ends. Germline V gene lookup returns CDR1 SGDLS and CDR2 YYNGEE.

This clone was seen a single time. CDR3 nucleotide sequence: TGTGCCAGCGGTTTGGGCTTCTACAATGAGCAGTTCTTC. It encodes CASGLGFYNEQFF. The rearrangement uses TRBV9 and TRBJ2-1; no reliable D call. This CDR3 is 13 amino acids long. The V and J ends lost 7 bases and 3 bases respectively, with 11 bases between them. Per the germline V gene, CDR1 is SGDLS and CDR2 is YYNGEE.

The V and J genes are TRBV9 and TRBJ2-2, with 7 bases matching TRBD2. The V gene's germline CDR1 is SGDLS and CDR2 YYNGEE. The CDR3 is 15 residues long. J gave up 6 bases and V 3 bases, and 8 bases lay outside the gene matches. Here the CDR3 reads CASSGGGSRAGELFF. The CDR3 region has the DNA TGTGCCAGCAGCGGGGGCGGGAGTAGGGCCGGGGAGCTGTTTTTT.

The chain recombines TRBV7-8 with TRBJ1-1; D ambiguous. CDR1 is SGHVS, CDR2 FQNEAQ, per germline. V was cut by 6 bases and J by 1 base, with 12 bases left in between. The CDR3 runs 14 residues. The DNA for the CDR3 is TGTGCCAGCAGTGAGCCGCGGGGGAACACTGAAGCTTTCTTT. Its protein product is CASSEPRGNTEAFF.

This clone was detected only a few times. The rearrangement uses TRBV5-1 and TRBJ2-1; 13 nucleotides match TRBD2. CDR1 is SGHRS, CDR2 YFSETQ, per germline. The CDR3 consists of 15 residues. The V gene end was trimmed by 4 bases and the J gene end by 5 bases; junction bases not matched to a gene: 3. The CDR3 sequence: CASSRGTSGDNEQFF. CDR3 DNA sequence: TGCGCCAGCAGCCGAGGGACTAGCGGGGACAATGAGCAGTTCTTC.

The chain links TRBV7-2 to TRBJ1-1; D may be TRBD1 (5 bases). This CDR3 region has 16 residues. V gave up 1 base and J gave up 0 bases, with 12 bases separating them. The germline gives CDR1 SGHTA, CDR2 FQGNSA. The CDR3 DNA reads TGTGCCAGCAGCTTAGAAATGGGCAGGGTGAACACTGAAGCTTTCTTT. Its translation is CASSLEMGRVNTEAFF.

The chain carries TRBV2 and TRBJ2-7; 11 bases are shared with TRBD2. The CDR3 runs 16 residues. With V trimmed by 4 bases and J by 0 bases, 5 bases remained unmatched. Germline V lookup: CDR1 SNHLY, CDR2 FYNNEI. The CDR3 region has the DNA TGTGCCAGCAGTGGACCTAGCGGGGGGATCTCCTACGAGCAGTACTTC. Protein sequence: CASSGPSGGISYEQYF.

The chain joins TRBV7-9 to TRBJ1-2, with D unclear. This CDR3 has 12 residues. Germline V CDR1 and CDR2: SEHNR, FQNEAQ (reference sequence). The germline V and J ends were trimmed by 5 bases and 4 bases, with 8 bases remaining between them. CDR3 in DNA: TGTGCCAGCAGCCTCGGAGCCTATGGCTACACCTTC. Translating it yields CASSLGAYGYTF.

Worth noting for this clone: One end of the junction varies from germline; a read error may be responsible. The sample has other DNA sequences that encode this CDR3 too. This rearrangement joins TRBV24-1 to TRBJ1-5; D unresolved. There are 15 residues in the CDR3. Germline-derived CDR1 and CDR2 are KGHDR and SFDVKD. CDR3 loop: CATESRRFSNQPQHF. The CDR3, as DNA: TGCGCCACCGAGTCTAGGAGGTTTAGCAATCAGCCCCAGCATTTT.

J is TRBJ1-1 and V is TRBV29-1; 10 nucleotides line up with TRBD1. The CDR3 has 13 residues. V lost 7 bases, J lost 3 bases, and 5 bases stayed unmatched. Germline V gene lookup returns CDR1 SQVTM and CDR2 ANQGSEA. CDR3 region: CSGGQGPYTEAFF. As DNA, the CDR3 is TGCAGCGGGGGACAGGGGCCCTACACTGAAGCTTTCTTT. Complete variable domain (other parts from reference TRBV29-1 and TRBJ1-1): SAVISQKPSRDICQRGTSLTIQCQVDSQVTMMFWYRQQPGQSLTLIATANQGSEATYESGFVIDKFPISRPNLTFSTLTVSNMSPEDSSIYLCSGGQGPYTEAFFGQGTRLTVV.

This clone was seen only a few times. The CDR3 is CASSHRQGGYTF. Written as DNA, the CDR3 is TGTGCCAGCAGCCATAGACAAGGGGGCTACACCTTC. The V and J genes are TRBV7-8 and TRBJ1-2; no firm D call. The CDR3 is 12 amino acids. Per germline, CDR1 SGHVS and CDR2 FQNEAQ. The germline V and J ends were trimmed by 5 bases and 8 bases, with 12 bases remaining between them.

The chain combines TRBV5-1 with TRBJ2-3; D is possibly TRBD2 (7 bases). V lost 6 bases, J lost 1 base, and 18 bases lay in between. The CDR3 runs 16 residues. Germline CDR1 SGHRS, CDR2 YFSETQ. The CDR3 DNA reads TGCGCCAGCACCACGGGGGCGGGGGCCGGCACAGATACGCAGTATTTT. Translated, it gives CASTTGAGAGTDTQYF.

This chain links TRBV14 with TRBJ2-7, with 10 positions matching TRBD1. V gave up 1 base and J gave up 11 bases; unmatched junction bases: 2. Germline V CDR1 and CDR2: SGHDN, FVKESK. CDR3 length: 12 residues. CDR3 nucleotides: TGTGCCAGCAGCCAAGTGACAGGGGGCAAGTACTTC. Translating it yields CASSQVTGGKYF. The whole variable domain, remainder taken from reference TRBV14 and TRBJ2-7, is EAGVTQFPSHSVIEKGQTVTLRCDPISGHDNLYWYRRVMGKEIKFLLHFVKESKQDESGMPNNRFLAERTGGTYSTLKVQPAELEDSGVYFCASSQVTGGKYFGPGTRLTVT.

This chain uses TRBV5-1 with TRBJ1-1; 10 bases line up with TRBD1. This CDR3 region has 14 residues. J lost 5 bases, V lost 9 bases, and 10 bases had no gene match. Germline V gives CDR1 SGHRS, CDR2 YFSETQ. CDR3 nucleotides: TGCGCCACCAGGACGAGGACAGGGGGTACTGAAGCTTTCTTT. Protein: CATRTRTGGTEAFF.

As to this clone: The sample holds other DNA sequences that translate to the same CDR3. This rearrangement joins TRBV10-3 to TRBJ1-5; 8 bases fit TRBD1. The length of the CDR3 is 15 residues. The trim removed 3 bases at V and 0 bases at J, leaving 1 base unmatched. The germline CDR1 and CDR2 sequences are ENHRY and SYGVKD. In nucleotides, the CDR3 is TGTGCCATCAGTGAAACAGGGGGTAGCAATCAGCCCCAGCATTTT. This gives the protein CAISETGGSNQPQHF.

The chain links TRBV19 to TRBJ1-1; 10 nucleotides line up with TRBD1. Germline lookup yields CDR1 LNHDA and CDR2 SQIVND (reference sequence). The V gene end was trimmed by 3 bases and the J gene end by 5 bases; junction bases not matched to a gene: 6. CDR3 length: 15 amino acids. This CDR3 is CASSIKGQGSTEAFF. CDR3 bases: TGTGCCAGTAGTATTAAGGGACAGGGGAGTACTGAAGCTTTCTTT.

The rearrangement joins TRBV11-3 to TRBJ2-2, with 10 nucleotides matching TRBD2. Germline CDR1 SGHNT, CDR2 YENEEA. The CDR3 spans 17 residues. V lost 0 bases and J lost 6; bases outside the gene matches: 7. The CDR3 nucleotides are TGTGCCAGCAGCTTAGAGGCTAGCGGGGGTTCGGCCGGGGAGCTGTTTTTT. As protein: CASSLEASGGSAGELFF.

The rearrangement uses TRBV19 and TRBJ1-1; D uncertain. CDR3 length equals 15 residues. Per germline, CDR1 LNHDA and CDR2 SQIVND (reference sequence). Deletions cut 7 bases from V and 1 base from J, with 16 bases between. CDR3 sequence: CASTFSERKNTEAFF. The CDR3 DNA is TGTGCCAGTACCTTCTCTGAAAGAAAGAACACTGAAGCTTTCTTT.